This T cell receptor beta chain comes out of a study of CD8 T cells in ankylosing spondylitis. Germline loops: CDR1 MNHEY, CDR2 SVGEGT. The length of the CDR3 is 14 residues. Trimming removed 6 bases at V and 4 bases at J, with 12 bases between. TCRdb reanalysed the 5' RACE reads using MiXCR and keeps one entry per CDR3 protein. This table holds tens of thousands of distinct CDR3 sequences, 4.5% to 6% found once. This clonotype was seen ten or more times. The sequenced material came from blood, either unsorted or a sorted T cell fraction (not recorded which). The chain combines TRBV6-2 or TRBV6-3 with TRBJ2-2; no reliable D call. This sequence was found in a male donor with ankylosing spondylitis or in good health (not recorded which). CDR3 loop: CASSIRGSTGELFF. For the CDR3, the DNA is TGTGCCAGCAGCATACGCGGTTCCACCGGGGAGCTGTTTTTT.